This T cell receptor beta chain is drawn from a study of CD4 T cells in relation to SARS-CoV-2 and coronaviruses (dated by TCRdb to the early 2020s). With respect to the entire study: In the ViraFEST assay, PBMCs were cultured with antigen for 9 to 11 days, after which TCR beta CDR3s were sequenced to identify antigen-specific clonal expansions. The full convalescent cohort of around 12 patients had a median age of roughly 35 years, ranging from roughly 21 to 80 years. Of the 12 convalescent patients, 8 were male and 4 were female, and two of the subjects were Hispanic. Using patient-derived lymphoblastoid cell lines, the shared crossreactive spike epitopes were mapped to their HLA restriction. Memory CD4+ T cell crossreactivity between SARS-CoV-2 and common cold coronavirus spike proteins was assessed at the TCR clonotype level in the study. The Adaptive Biotechnologies TCR-sequencing kit was used for samples from three pre-COVID donors and for the naive versus memory experiments, whereas the other data were Illumina-based. For other donors in the study, expansion assays were sequenced with a different, Illumina-based TCR-beta assay. On the study overall, not on this receptor specifically: Crossreactive clones showed significantly weaker SARS-CoV-2-driven expansion than monoreactive clones, consistent with antigenic imprinting. Memory CD4+ clonotypes crossrecognizing SARS-CoV-2 and at least one common cold coronavirus spike were found in 60% to 75% of donors. Crossreactivity analysis centred on spike protein, so crossreactivity against other viral proteins was not assessed. Small numbers of patients and of tested TCRs limited the study. No donor contributed both pre-pandemic and post-infection samples, which limited tracing the source of pre-existing responses. Naive versus memory sequencing indicated the assay detects memory recall responses rather than primary responses primed during culture.

DNA from CEF-cultured naive and memory CD4+ T cells underwent immunoSEQ TCR-beta sequencing at survey level. The original methods were these. During preprocessing, nonproductive sequences were removed, as were CDR3s that did not start with C, did not end with F or W, or were shorter than 7 amino acids. Antigen-specific clonotypes were called with the MANAFEST web app on the basis of expansion relative to the reference and to other culture wells. A clone was considered positive if significant expansion relative to the reference culture was observed in 2 of 3 replicate wells at an FDR below 0.05. For a clone to be considered positive, significant expansion relative to all other tandem wells and an odds ratio above 5 were also required. Cultured and uncultured naive and memory CD4+ repertoires were searched for CDR3s previously identified as spike- and CEF-reactive. CDR3 homology was quantified as pairwise Levenshtein distance, calculated with the stringdist R package after three terminal residues were trimmed from each end. TCRdb mirrors the immuneACCESS table, restricted to in-frame sequences. Some clones are absent from its copies; in checked studies, under half trace to an unresolved V gene, and the reason for the others is unknown. V, J and clone size are taken as reported in that table, and D and trimming were inferred from the DNA itself. The sample yields fewer than 35,000 clones; about four fifths were counted once. The top ten constitute nearly 3.5% of the sample.

CDR1 MRHNA and CDR2 SNTAGT were looked up in the germline V gene. A distance of 5 bases separates the germline ends of V and J, which lose 0 bases and 1 base respectively. The CDR3 starts with the cysteine, ends with the phenylalanine, and has 14 residues. Of the read, only the CDR3 DNA is kept; its 42 bases are in frame from base 1. Points on this clone: Its antigen remains unidentified. One base away there is no much larger clone; base qualities are not given.

To separate naive from memory CD4+ T cells, cryopreserved PBMCs first underwent CD4 enrichment and then EasySep naive CD4+ T cell enrichment. Sorted naive or memory CD4+ T cells (approximately 10^5) were grown at a 1:1 ratio with T cell-depleted PBMCs and CEF peptides for about eleven days. In general, triplicate replicate wells were used for every peptide culture condition. PBMCs were isolated from leukapheresis product or whole blood by Ficoll-Paque PLUS gradient centrifugation. PBMCs were either used fresh in the expansion assay or cryopreserved at -140 degrees C. The QIAamp Micro DNA Kit was used to extract genomic DNA from the CD4+ T cells.

The chain is encoded by TRBV6-4 joined to TRBJ2-3, with no confidently assigned D gene. This TCR was recovered from an adult with COVID-19. Sequencing input: memory CD4+ T cells from PBMCs, cultured in vitro. What the cell subset or site label conveys for this sample: memory (non-naive) CD4+ T cells. The DNA is as follows: TGTGCCAGCAGTGACTCGACGGGCACAGATACGCAGTATTTT. This is translated as CASSDSTGTDTQYF.